These 16 T cell receptor beta chains were sequenced from one sample in a study of blood T cell repertoires in COVID-19. Clones were read by immunoSEQ multiplex PCR, and TCRdb kept only the in-frame ones, dropping some. The table records about 170,000 clones, 70% to 90% of them present only once. The sequenced sample consisted of PBMCs or T cells enriched from blood (not recorded which). The receptors stem from a woman in her 50s who had recovered from COVID-19.

This chain uses TRBV29-1 with TRBJ1-2, with no clear D. The CDR3 is made up of 10 amino acids. Between the trimmed V and J ends, which lost 3 bases and 8 bases, there was a span of 7 bases. The germline CDR1 and CDR2 sequences are SQVTM and ANQGSEA. The CDR3 here is CSVDQVGYTF. CDR3 sequence (DNA): TGCAGCGTTGATCAGGTCGGCTACACCTTC.

The chain couples TRBV29-1 to TRBJ2-5, with D perhaps TRBD1 (6 bases). Germline V gene sequence: CDR1 SQVTM, CDR2 ANQGSEA. This CDR3 has 14 amino acids. V dropped 5 bases and J dropped 2 bases, with 15 bases sitting between them. Here the CDR3 reads CSVCLRTAQETQYF. CDR3 nucleotide sequence: TGCAGCGTTTGTCTTCGGACAGCACAAGAGACCCAGTACTTC.

This clone was observed a single time. This chain uses TRBV28 with TRBJ2-7; 7 bases are a match to TRBD1. V trimming: 5 bases; J trimming: 3 bases; junction bases outside the gene matches: 16. CDR1 and CDR2 from the germline V gene are MDHEN and SYDVKM. This CDR3 has 17 amino acids. In DNA form, the CDR3 reads TGTGCCAGCAGTCCCTCACCCGGGACAGTCTCCGGCTACGAGCAGTACGTC. This gives the protein CASSPSPGTVSGYEQYV.

The rearrangement uses TRBV7-3 and TRBJ2-1; TRBD2 is a possible D gene (6 bases). This CDR3 contains 12 residues. V was pared by 6 bases and J by 8 bases, with 11 bases between. Germline V gene sequence: CDR1 SGHTA, CDR2 FQGTGA. DNA of the CDR3: TGTGCCAGCAGGGCCCCGGGGGATGAGCAGTTCTTC. This gives the protein CASRAPGDEQFF.

The gene calls are TRBV5-4 and TRBJ2-2; TRBD2 matches 7 bases. This CDR3 contains 14 residues. Trimming took 3 bases from V and 4 from J; bases not matched to a gene: 3. CDR1 and CDR2 from the germline V gene are SGHNT and YYREEE (reference sequence). CDR3 loop: CASSWASGTGELFF. In nucleotides, the CDR3 is TGTGCCAGCAGCTGGGCTAGCGGCACCGGGGAGCTGTTTTTT.

This chain links TRBV10-3 with TRBJ2-3, with 11 positions matching TRBD2. J gave up 1 base and V 6 bases, and 0 bases lay outside the gene matches. CDR1 is ENHRY, CDR2 SYGVKD, per germline. The CDR3 extends over 14 amino acids. The CDR3 region has the DNA TGTGCCATCAGGGGACTAGCGGGCACAGATACGCAGTATTTT. Amino acid sequence: CAIRGLAGTDTQYF.

This clone was picked up one time. The chain carries TRBV2 and TRBJ1-4; D uncertain. The CDR3 spans 14 residues. Germline V lookup: CDR1 SNHLY, CDR2 FYNNEI. The V and J ends lost 10 bases and 6 bases respectively, with 18 bases between them. The CDR3 loop reads CATNPGYGDEKLFF. For the CDR3, the DNA is TGTGCCACCAATCCGGGGTATGGGGATGAAAAACTGTTTTTT.

The chain uses TRBV27 and TRBJ2-3, with TRBD2 as a possible D gene (6 bases). The ends were cut back, 2 bases at V and 4 bases at J, with 7 bases in the middle. CDR3 size: 13 residues. Per germline, CDR1 MNHEY and CDR2 SMNVEV (reference sequence). CDR3 bases: TGTGCCAGCAGTTTAGCGGGGCCAGATACGCAGTATTTT. This encodes CASSLAGPDTQYF.

This clone was seen more than once but under ten times. The J gene is TRBJ1-1, the V gene TRBV28; TRBD1 might be the D (6 bases). V lost 2 bases and J 11 bases, leaving 9 bases between the germline ends. The CDR3 runs 11 residues. Germline CDR1 is MDHEN and CDR2 is SYDVKM. The DNA of the CDR3 is TGTGCCAGCAGTTTAGGGGGCACCGCTTTCTTT. Encoded protein: CASSLGGTAFF.

The chain has TRBV27 and TRBJ2-7, with TRBD2 identical over 12 bases. With V trimmed by 6 bases and J by 3 bases, 6 bases remained unmatched. The CDR3 is made up of 15 amino acids. CDR1 MNHEY and CDR2 SMNVEV come from the germline V gene (reference sequence). CDR3 region: CASSPTSGRIYEQYV. The CDR3 DNA reads TGTGCCAGCAGCCCTACTAGCGGGAGGATCTACGAGCAGTACGTC.

The chain recombines TRBV28 with TRBJ1-1; D call uncertain. Per germline, CDR1 MDHEN and CDR2 SYDVKM. V was cut by 7 bases and J by 2 bases, with 14 bases left in between. There are 14 residues in the CDR3. The CDR3 DNA sequence: TGTGCCAGCACCACTCCAAGCCTCAACACTGAAGCTTTCTTT. Residues: CASTTPSLNTEAFF.

V gene TRBV24-1 combines with J gene TRBJ1-1; 8 bases are shared with TRBD1. This CDR3 has 13 amino acids. Trimming removed 7 bases from V and 1 base from J; junction bases left unmatched: 1. Germline CDR1 and CDR2: KGHDR and SFDVKD. The CDR3 DNA is TGTGCCACCAGGGACAGGGCGAACACTGAAGCTTTCTTT. Its protein product is CATRDRANTEAFF.

The V call is TRBV5-1, the J call TRBJ1-2; D perhaps matches TRBD1 (6 bases). This CDR3 spans 12 amino acids. Trimming removed 4 bases from V and 10 bases from J, with 14 bases in between. CDR1 SGHRS and CDR2 YFSETQ come from the germline V gene. The CDR3, as DNA: TGCGCCAGCAGCGGCAGGGGCGGCGCCTACACCTTC. It codes for CASSGRGGAYTF.

This rearrangement joins TRBV5-1 to TRBJ1-2; 7 bases fit TRBD1. With V trimmed by 5 bases and J by 2 bases, 9 bases remained unmatched. The CDR3 runs to 15 residues. The V gene's germline CDR1 is SGHRS and CDR2 YFSETQ. The CDR3 DNA is TGCGCCAGCAGGCCCTCCGGGACAGTGAACTATGGCTACACCTTC. It encodes CASRPSGTVNYGYTF. Full variable domain (rest looked up from reference TRBV5-1 and TRBJ1-2): KAGVTQTPRYLIKTRGQQVTLSCSPISGHRSVSWYQQTPGQGLQFLFEYFSETQRNKGNFPGRFSGRQFSNSRSEMNVSTLELGDSALYLCASRPSGTVNYGYTFGSGTRLTVV.

The rearrangement joins TRBV6-5 to TRBJ2-4; 8 bases line up with TRBD2. The CDR3 is made up of 15 amino acids. Germline V gene lookup returns CDR1 MNHEY and CDR2 SVGAGI. Trimming at V came to 4 bases and at J to 7 bases, leaving 9 bases not matched to a gene. The CDR3 spells CASSSPGREGNIQYF. DNA of the CDR3: TGTGCCAGCAGTTCCCCCGGGAGGGAGGGGAACATTCAGTACTTC.

The CDR3 loop reads CASSFIAGSRADTQYF. In DNA form, the CDR3 reads TGTGCCAGTAGTTTCATAGCGGGGAGTCGGGCAGATACGCAGTATTTT. This chain connects TRBV19 to TRBJ2-3; 8 positions agree with TRBD2. Looked up from germline, CDR1 is LNHDA and CDR2 is SQIVND (reference sequence). The CDR3 is made up of 16 amino acids. J was trimmed by 4 bases and V by 5 bases; bases with no gene match: 11. Drawing the rest from reference TRBV19 and TRBJ2-3, the complete variable domain is DGGITQSPKYLFRKEGQNVTLSCEQNLNHDAMYWYRQDPGQGLRLIYYSQIVNDFQKGDIAEGYSVSREKKESFPLTVTSAQKNPTAFYLCASSFIAGSRADTQYFGPGTRLTVL.